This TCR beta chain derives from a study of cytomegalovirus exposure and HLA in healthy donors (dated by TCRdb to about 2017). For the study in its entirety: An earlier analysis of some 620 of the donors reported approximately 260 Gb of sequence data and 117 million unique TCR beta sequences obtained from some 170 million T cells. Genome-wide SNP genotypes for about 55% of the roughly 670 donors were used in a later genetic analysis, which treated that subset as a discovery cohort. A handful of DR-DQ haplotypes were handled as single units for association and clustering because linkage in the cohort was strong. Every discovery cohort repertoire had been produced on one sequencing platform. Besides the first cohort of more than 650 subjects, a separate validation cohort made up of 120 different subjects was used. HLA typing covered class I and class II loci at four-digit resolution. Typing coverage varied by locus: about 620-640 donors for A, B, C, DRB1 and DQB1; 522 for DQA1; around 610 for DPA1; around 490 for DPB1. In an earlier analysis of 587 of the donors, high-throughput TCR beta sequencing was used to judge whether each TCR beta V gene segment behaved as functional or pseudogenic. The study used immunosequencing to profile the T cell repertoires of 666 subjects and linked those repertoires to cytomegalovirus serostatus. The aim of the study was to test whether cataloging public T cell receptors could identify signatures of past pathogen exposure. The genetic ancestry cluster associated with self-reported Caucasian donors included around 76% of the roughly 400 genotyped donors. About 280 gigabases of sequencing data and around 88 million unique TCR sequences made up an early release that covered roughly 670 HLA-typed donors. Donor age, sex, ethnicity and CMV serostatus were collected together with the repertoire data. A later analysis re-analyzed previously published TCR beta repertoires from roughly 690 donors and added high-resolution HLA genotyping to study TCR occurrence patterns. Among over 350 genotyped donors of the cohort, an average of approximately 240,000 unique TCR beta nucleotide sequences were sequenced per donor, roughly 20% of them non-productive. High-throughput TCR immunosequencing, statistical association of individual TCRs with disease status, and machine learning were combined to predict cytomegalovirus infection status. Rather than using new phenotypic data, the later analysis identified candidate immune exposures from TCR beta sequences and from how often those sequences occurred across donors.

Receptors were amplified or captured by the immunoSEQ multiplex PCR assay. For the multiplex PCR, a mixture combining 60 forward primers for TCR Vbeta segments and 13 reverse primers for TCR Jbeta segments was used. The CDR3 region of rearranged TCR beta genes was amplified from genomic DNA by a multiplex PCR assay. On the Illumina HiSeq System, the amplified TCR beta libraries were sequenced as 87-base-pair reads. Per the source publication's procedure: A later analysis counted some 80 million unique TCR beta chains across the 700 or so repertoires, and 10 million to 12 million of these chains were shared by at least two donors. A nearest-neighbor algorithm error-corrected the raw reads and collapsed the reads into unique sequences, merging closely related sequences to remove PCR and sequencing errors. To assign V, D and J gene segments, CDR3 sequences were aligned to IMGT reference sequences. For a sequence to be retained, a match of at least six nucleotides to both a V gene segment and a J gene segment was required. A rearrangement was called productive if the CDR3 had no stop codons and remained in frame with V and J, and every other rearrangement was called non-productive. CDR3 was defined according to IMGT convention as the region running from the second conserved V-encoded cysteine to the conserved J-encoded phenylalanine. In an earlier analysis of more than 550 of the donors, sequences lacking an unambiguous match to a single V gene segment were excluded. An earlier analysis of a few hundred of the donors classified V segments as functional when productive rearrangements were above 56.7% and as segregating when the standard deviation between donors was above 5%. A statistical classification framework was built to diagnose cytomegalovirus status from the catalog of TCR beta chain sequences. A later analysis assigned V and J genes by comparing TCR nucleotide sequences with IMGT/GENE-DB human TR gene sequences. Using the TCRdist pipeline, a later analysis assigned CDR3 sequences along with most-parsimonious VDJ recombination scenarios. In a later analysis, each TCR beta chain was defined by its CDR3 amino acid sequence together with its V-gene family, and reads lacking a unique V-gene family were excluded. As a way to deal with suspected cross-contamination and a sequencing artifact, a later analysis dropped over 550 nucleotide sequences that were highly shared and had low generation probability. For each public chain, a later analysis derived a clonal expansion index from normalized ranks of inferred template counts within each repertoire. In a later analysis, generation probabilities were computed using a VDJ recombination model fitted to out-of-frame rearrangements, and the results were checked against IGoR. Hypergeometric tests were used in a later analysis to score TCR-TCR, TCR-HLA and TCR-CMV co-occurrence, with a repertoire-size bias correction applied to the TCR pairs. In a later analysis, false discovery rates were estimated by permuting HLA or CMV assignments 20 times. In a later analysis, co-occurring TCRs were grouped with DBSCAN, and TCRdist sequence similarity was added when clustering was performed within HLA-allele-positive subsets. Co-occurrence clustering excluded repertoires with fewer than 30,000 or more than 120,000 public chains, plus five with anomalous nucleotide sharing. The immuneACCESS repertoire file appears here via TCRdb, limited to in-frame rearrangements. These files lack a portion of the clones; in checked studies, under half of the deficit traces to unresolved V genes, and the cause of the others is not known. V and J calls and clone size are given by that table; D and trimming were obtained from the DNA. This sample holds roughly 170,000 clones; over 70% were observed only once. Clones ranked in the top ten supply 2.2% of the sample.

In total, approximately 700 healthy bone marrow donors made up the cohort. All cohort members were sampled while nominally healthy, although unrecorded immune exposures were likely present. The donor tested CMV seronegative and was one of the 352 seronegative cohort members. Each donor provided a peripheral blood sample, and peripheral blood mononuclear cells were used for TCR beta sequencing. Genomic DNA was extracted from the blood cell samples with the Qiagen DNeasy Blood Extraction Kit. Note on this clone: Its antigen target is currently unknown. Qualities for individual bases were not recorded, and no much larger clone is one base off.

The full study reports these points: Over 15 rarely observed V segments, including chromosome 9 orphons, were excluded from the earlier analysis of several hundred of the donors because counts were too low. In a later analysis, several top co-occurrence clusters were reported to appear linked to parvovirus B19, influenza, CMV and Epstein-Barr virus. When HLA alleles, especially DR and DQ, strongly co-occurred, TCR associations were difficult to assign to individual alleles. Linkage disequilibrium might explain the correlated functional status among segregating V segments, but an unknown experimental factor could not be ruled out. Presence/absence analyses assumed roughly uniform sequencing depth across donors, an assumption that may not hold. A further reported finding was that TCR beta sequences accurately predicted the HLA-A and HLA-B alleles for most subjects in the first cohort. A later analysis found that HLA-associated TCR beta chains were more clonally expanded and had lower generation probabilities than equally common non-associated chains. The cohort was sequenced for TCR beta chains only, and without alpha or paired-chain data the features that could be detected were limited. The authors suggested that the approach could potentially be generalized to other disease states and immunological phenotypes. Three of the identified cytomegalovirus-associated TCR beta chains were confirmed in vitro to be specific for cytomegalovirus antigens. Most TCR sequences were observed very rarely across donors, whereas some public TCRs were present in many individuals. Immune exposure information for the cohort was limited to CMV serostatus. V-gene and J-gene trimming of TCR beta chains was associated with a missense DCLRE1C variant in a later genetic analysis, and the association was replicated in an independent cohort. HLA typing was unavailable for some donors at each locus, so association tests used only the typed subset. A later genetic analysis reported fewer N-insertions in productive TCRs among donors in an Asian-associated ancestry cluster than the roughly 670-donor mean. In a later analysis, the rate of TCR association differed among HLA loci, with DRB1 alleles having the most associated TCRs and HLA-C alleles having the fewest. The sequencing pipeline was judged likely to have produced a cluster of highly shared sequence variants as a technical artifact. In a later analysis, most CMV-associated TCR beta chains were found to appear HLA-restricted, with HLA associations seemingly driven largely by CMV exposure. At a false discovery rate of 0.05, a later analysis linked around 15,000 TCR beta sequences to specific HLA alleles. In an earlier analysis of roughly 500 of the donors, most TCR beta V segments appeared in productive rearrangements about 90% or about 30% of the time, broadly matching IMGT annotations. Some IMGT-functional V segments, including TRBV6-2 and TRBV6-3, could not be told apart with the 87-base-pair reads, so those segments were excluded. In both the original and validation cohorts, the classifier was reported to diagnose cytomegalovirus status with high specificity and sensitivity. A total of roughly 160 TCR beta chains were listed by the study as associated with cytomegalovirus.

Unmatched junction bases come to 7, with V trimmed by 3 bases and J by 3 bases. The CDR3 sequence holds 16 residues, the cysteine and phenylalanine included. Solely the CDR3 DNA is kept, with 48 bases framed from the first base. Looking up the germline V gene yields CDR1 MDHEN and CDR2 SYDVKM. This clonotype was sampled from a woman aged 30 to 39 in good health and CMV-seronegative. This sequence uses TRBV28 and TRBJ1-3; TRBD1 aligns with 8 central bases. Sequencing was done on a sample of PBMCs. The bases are TGTGCCAGCAGTTTCGTCGACAGGGGTTTTGGAAACACCATATATTTT. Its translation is CASSFVDRGFGNTIYF.